This TCR beta chain was captured by sequencing in a study of blood T cell repertoires in COVID-19. On the study more broadly: Sites across the United States, Italy and Spain contributed samples from acute and convalescent COVID-19.

Per the original methods: It was from reference gene primer amplification that nucleated cell counts were estimated. Repertoires were generated with immunoSEQ multiplex PCR, while TCRdb's copy carries only in-frame clones and drops some. That table supplies the V and J calls and clone size; D and trimming were determined from the DNA. Among some 11,000 clones listed, 84% were seen once. V was trimmed by 6 bases and J by 1 base, leaving 15 bases between them. CDR1 is MNHNY and CDR2 is SVGAGI in the germline V gene (reference sequence). The CDR3 has 15 amino acids. V is TRBV6-6 and J is TRBJ1-2; a possible D gene is TRBD1 (6 bases). The receptor comes from a man in his fifties with active COVID-19. The source material was peripheral blood. The CDR3 protein is CASSETQGGNYGYTF. The CDR3, as DNA: TGTGCCAGCAGCGAAACTCAAGGGGGTAACTATGGCTACACCTTC.